These 5 T cell receptor beta chains came from one sample sequenced in a study of breast tumors, draining lymph nodes, adjacent tissues. TCRdb re-called the multiplex PCR reads with MiXCR, one entry per CDR3 protein. Seen here are over 35,000 distinct CDR3 sequences, roughly 36% observed once, and the top ten hold approximately 11%. The sample comprised breast tumor tissue. These receptors were obtained from a female donor with breast cancer. Some clones in this sample may be carry-over from other donors' samples.

This clonotype was recorded at least ten times. The chain carries TRBV5-6 and TRBJ2-3; possibly TRBD2 for D (5 bases). CDR3 length: 14 amino acids. CDR1 is SGHDT and CDR2 is YYEEEE in the germline V gene. Between the trimmed V and J ends, which lost 4 bases and 5 bases, there was a span of 14 bases. CDR3 sequence: CASSPKAREDTQYF. As DNA, the CDR3 is TGTGCCAGCAGCCCGAAAGCACGGGAAGATACGCAGTATTTT.

Comments on this clonotype: This sequence may be a read error, since a much larger clone differs from it by one base. CDR3 loop: CASGEVGPGGGNEQFF. In nucleotides, the CDR3 is TGTGCCAGCGGTGAAGTAGGGCCTGGGGGTGGCAATGAGCAGTTCTTC. The chain employs TRBV6-1 and TRBJ2-1; possibly TRBD1 or TRBD2 for D (5 bases each). Germline V CDR1 and CDR2: MNHNS, SASEGT. The CDR3 sequence is 16 residues long.

This clonotype was picked up many times. The gene calls are TRBV20-1 and TRBJ2-7, with a tentative D call TRBD2 (5 bases). From germline, CDR1 is DFQATT and CDR2 SNEGSKA (reference sequence). The CDR3 loop spans 12 amino acids. V lost 0 bases to trimming and J lost 4 bases, with 7 bases between them. DNA for the CDR3: TGCAGTGCTAGAGATCGGGGATACGAGCAGTACTTC. Encoded protein: CSARDRGYEQYF.

This clonotype was observed many times. The genes are TRBV10-2 and TRBJ2-3, with TRBD2 matching over 8 bases. J lost 1 base, V lost 3 bases, and 6 bases had no gene match. Per the germline V gene, CDR1 is WSHSY and CDR2 is SAAADI. The CDR3 loop spans 16 amino acids. The DNA for the CDR3 is TGCGCCAGCAGTGAACTGGGACTAGGGGGCACAGATACGCAGTATTTT. Encoded protein: CASSELGLGGTDTQYF.

This clonotype was picked up many times. The chain has TRBV2 and TRBJ1-3; a weak D match, TRBD1 (5 bases). This CDR3 is built from 15 residues. Germline V CDR1 and CDR2: SNHLY, FYNNEI. V was clipped by 6 bases and J by 0 bases, with 12 bases between them. The CDR3 is CASRDQGYSGNTIYF. The CDR3 region has the DNA TGTGCCAGCAGAGACCAGGGTTACTCTGGAAACACCATATATTTT.